These T cell receptor beta chains were read from a single sample in a study of T-cell memory formation after mild COVID-19. TCRdb itself ran the 5' RACE reads through MiXCR, one entry per CDR3 protein. In the table there are 180,000 or so distinct CDR3 sequences, 9.5% to 13% of which are singletons. Sequencing input: PBMCs or a T cell subset sorted from them (not recorded which). The receptors here all came from a man aged 18 to 29 who had mild COVID-19 (a few samples of this study predate the infection). Cell type and time point are not known. The CDR3 runs from the conserved cysteine through the conserved F or W. The D gene is left open where the match is weak. Clone sizes are given selectively: once, few, many, or a class where the clone is expanded.

v_call	clone_size	j_call	d_call	cdr3_nt	cdr3_aa
TRBV20-1	many	TRBJ2-3	-	TGCAGTGCTAGAGGGGGCACAGATACGCAGTATTTT	CSARGGTDTQYF
TRBV7-9	many	TRBJ2-4	TRBD1	TGTGCCAGCAGCCCCGGACAGGGGGGAACCTTCTACATTCAGTACTTC	CASSPGQGGTFYIQYF
TRBV6-5	many	TRBJ2-7	-	TGTGCCAGCAGTACCACAGGACGAGGGGTCTACGAGCAGTACTTC	CASSTTGRGVYEQYF
TRBV7-8	-	TRBJ2-7	TRBD1	TGTGCCAGCAGCATTGACAGGGGGTTGCACGAGCAGTACTTC	CASSIDRGLHEQYF
TRBV2	few	TRBJ2-4	-	TGTGCCAGCAGTGAAAGTCAGGTAGCCAAAAACATTCAGTACTTC	CASSESQVAKNIQYF
TRBV20-1	-	TRBJ1-4	-	TGCAGTGCTGGCGGGACGGCCAATAATGAAAAACTGTTTTTT	CSAGGTANNEKLFF
TRBV28	many	TRBJ2-5	-	TGTGCCAGCAGTACACCGGCTTCAGAGACCCAGTACTTC	CASSTPASETQYF
TRBV25-1	few	TRBJ2-3	-	TGTGCCAGCAGTCTCCAGGGATATACGCAGTATTTT	CASSLQGYTQYF
TRBV9	few	TRBJ1-2	TRBD1	TGTGCCAGCAGCCCCAAGGACAGGGGCAACTATGGCTACACCTTC	CASSPKDRGNYGYTF
TRBV2	-	TRBJ1-5	-	TGTGCCAGCGGGCCGGACAGCAATCAGCCCCAGCATTTT	CASGPDSNQPQHF